Following are 28 T cell receptor beta chains from one sample sequenced in a study of graft-versus-host responses after intestinal transplantation. Profiling relied on immunoSEQ multiplex PCR, and the TCRdb table lists in-frame clones only, not all of them. Of 11,000 to 15,000 clones in the sample, 30% to 40% are singletons; the top ten hold around 16%. The researchers put around 200,000 CFSE-labeled responder cells into plates with around 200,000 irradiated, violet-dye-labeled stimulator cells. The material sequenced was alloreactive CD8+ T cells from a mixed lymphocyte reaction culture, taken before intestinal transplant. Subset defined: CFSE-low proliferating T cells sorted from roughly 6-day pre-transplant mixed lymphocyte reaction (GvH or HvG direction). Receptor source: a human patient who received an intestinal transplant.

The chain carries TRBV4-3 and TRBJ2-4; a possible D gene is TRBD1 (7 bases). The V gene lost 0 bases and the J gene lost 6 bases, with 12 bases spanning the gap. The CDR3 runs to 15 residues. From germline, CDR1 is LGHNA and CDR2 YSLEER. The CDR3 here is CASSQDRQGLNIQYF. DNA of the CDR3: TGCGCCAGCAGCCAAGATAGACAGGGACTAAACATTCAGTACTTC.

The chain links TRBV5-1 to TRBJ1-1, with D possibly being TRBD1 (6 bases). This CDR3 comprises 12 residues. The V gene's germline CDR1 is SGHRS and CDR2 YFSETQ. The germline V and J ends were trimmed by 7 bases and 9 bases, with 16 bases remaining between them. The DNA for the CDR3 is TGCGCCAGCCTCAAACAGGGAACCCAAGCTTTCTTT. It codes for CASLKQGTQAFF.

This sequence joins TRBV2 and TRBJ2-2; D is uncertain. This CDR3 has 13 residues. Per the germline V gene, CDR1 is SNHLY and CDR2 is FYNNEI. Trimming stripped 7 bases from V and 0 bases from J, with 6 bases between. CDR3 bases: TGTGCCAGCATTGCGCCGAACACCGGGGAGCTGTTTTTT. It translates to CASIAPNTGELFF. Full variable domain (rest looked up from reference TRBV2 and TRBJ2-2): EPEVTQTPSHQVTQMGQEVILRCVPISNHLYFYWYRQILGQKVEFLVSFYNNEISEKSEIFDDQFSVERPDGSNFTLKIRSTKLEDSAMYFCASIAPNTGELFFGEGSRLTVL.

The chain links TRBV5-4 to TRBJ2-1; 7 bases fit TRBD2. The CDR3 is 13 residues long. V was pared by 4 bases and J by 6 bases, with 4 bases of the junction left unmatched. Per germline, CDR1 SGHNT and CDR2 YYREEE (reference sequence). CDR3 residues: CASSPGLGNEQFF. DNA for the CDR3: TGTGCCAGCAGCCCAGGACTAGGCAATGAGCAGTTCTTC.

A few counts support this clone. V usage is TRBV6-5 and J usage is TRBJ2-5; D unresolved. Germline CDR1 reads MNHEY; CDR2 reads SVGAGI. V dropped 0 bases and J dropped 5 bases, with 13 bases sitting between them. CDR3 length: 15 amino acids. The CDR3: CASSYSSGLLETQYF. In DNA, the CDR3 is TGTGCCAGCAGTTACTCGTCAGGCCTTTTGGAGACCCAGTACTTC.

The V and J genes are TRBV15 and TRBJ2-1; D may be TRBD2 (5 bases). The germline V and J ends were trimmed by 8 bases and 6 bases, with 8 bases remaining between them. This CDR3 comprises 11 residues. Germline V gene lookup returns CDR1 LNHNV and CDR2 YYDKDF (reference sequence). CDR3 protein: CATGAGNEQFF. The CDR3 DNA reads TGTGCCACCGGCGCGGGCAATGAGCAGTTCTTC.

This clone was counted only a few times. This chain links TRBV30 with TRBJ1-1; D gene ambiguous. V lost 5 bases and J 2 bases, leaving 15 bases between the germline ends. CDR1 and CDR2 (germline): GTSNPN, SVGIG (reference sequence). The CDR3 contains 14 residues. As DNA, the CDR3 is TGTGCCTGGTCTTCGGGAGCTGCTAACACTGAAGCTTTCTTT. Protein: CAWSSGAANTEAFF.

This clone was seen a few times. The CDR3 nucleotides read TGTGCCAGCAGCTCTAGCGGGGGGGCGTGGGAGCAGTACTTC. This translates into CASSSSGGAWEQYF. The chain carries TRBV7-2 and TRBJ2-7, with TRBD2 matching 12 bases. The germline gives CDR1 SGHTA, CDR2 FQGNSA. J gave up 7 bases and V 4 bases, and 5 bases lay outside the gene matches. This CDR3 region has 14 residues.

The chain combines TRBV27 with TRBJ1-4; no firm D call. Germline-derived CDR1 and CDR2 are MNHEY and SMNVEV (reference sequence). This CDR3 has 15 residues. Trimming pared 1 base from V and 3 bases from J, leaving 9 bases between. CDR3 nucleotides: TGTGCCAGCAGTTTATATCTCGGGTCTAATGAAAAACTGTTTTTT. Its protein product is CASSLYLGSNEKLFF.

The V call is TRBV7-7, the J call TRBJ2-6; D gene ambiguous. The CDR3 has 16 residues. Germline V gene sequence: CDR1 SSHAT, CDR2 FNYEAQ (reference sequence). V was clipped by 4 bases and J by 5 bases, with 15 bases between them. The CDR3 loop is CASSCPSQSRANVLTF. The DNA for the CDR3 is TGTGCCAGCAGCTGTCCATCACAAAGTCGGGCCAACGTCCTGACTTTC.

A few counts support this clone. Here the CDR3 DNA reads TGTGCCAGCAGCAGAGGGACAGGAAATAATCAGCCCCAGCATTTT. This sequence encodes CASSRGTGNNQPQHF. J is TRBJ1-5 and V is TRBV9; TRBD1 agrees at 8 bases. The ends lost 4 bases at V and 4 bases at J; junction bases unmatched: 7. The CDR3 is 15 residues long. Germline V gene sequence: CDR1 SGDLS, CDR2 YYNGEE.

The chain carries TRBV7-9 and TRBJ2-1; 8 nucleotides match TRBD1. The germline CDR1 and CDR2 sequences are SEHNR and FQNEAQ (reference sequence). Trimming at V came to 5 bases and at J to 0 bases, leaving 3 bases not matched to a gene. The CDR3 covers 15 residues. The CDR3, as DNA: TGTGCCAGCAGCGACGGACAGGGCTCCTACAATGAGCAGTTCTTC. The encoded protein is CASSDGQGSYNEQFF.

This sequence joins TRBV27 and TRBJ2-7; the D gene is possibly TRBD2 (5 bases). The CDR3 length is 13 residues. Germline lookup yields CDR1 MNHEY and CDR2 SMNVEV (reference sequence). The ends were cut back, 10 bases at V and 2 bases at J, with 15 bases in the middle. The CDR3 DNA reads TGTGCCACACGGATTGGACTTGCCTACGAGCAGTACTTC. Protein sequence: CATRIGLAYEQYF.

A remark on this clone: Other DNA sequences of this sample code for an identical CDR3. The rearrangement joins TRBV5-4 to TRBJ2-7; 10 nucleotides align to TRBD1. The V gene's germline CDR1 is SGHNT and CDR2 YYREEE (reference sequence). The CDR3 loop spans 14 amino acids. Trimming removed 2 bases from V and 2 bases from J; junction bases left unmatched: 1. The CDR3 nucleotides read TGTGCCAGCAGCTTAGGACAGGGGGCCTACGAGCAGTACTTC. This encodes CASSLGQGAYEQYF.

The gene calls are TRBV13 and TRBJ1-2; 11 bases are a match to TRBD1. V trimming: 3 bases; J trimming: 6 bases; junction bases outside the gene matches: 6. This CDR3 is built from 15 residues. Germline V CDR1 and CDR2: PRHDT, FYEKMQ (reference sequence). CDR3 sequence: CASSLDRGRPHGYTF. The CDR3 nucleotides are TGTGCCAGCAGCTTGGACAGGGGGCGTCCCCATGGCTACACCTTC.

V is TRBV6-6 and J is TRBJ2-7, with a possible D match to TRBD1 (6 bases). The germline V gene has CDR1 MNHNY and CDR2 SVGAGI (reference sequence). This CDR3 is built from 14 residues. V was cut by 5 bases and J by 3 bases, with 14 bases left in between. CDR3: CASSKAGTYYEQYF. CDR3 bases: TGTGCCAGCAGTAAAGCCGGGACATACTACGAGCAGTACTTC.

This clone was seen only a few times. This sequence joins TRBV6-5 and TRBJ1-3, with a tentative D call TRBD1 (5 bases). The V end lost 5 bases, the J end lost 3 bases, and 11 bases lay between the germline ends. Germline CDR1 is MNHEY and CDR2 is SVGAGI. The CDR3 extends over 14 amino acids. The CDR3 DNA reads TGTGCCAGCAGTCCGGTGGGGGGTGGAAACACCATATATTTT. Its protein product is CASSPVGGGNTIYF.

The chain is built from TRBV4-1 and TRBJ2-5, with 7 bases that match TRBD2. Per the germline V gene, CDR1 is MGHRA and CDR2 is YSYEKL. CDR3 length equals 15 residues. V lost 1 base, J lost 5 bases, and 7 bases stayed unmatched. The CDR3 DNA follows: TGCGCCAGCAGCCAAGGTTCCGCGGGGGTTGAGACCCAGTACTTC. It yields the protein CASSQGSAGVETQYF.

The rearrangement joins TRBV7-2 to TRBJ2-7; TRBD2 agrees at 12 bases. Germline V gives CDR1 SGHTA, CDR2 FQGNSA. CDR3 length: 16 amino acids. V shed 4 bases, J shed 3 bases, and the junction held 7 bases outside the gene matches. For the CDR3, the DNA is TGTGCCAGCAGCTCACTAGCGGGAGGAACCTTCTACGAGCAGTACTTC. Translated: CASSSLAGGTFYEQYF.

The chain uses TRBV7-9 and TRBJ2-7; 7 nucleotides align to TRBD1. The CDR3 runs to 17 residues. The germline V gene has CDR1 SEHNR and CDR2 FQNEAQ (reference sequence). Unmatched junction bases numbered 9, after V lost 1 base and J lost 0 bases. DNA of the CDR3: TGTGCCAGCAGCTTAGGGCAGGGGGTCCCAAGCTCCTACGAGCAGTACTTC. Its translation: CASSLGQGVPSSYEQYF.

This chain joins TRBV4-1 and TRBJ2-5; D uncertain. V was pared by 2 bases and J by 8 bases, with 18 bases between. The CDR3 contains 15 residues. Germline CDR1 is MGHRA and CDR2 is YSYEKL. CDR3 protein: CASSQNFAAWITQYF. The CDR3 nucleotides read TGCGCCAGCAGCCAAAATTTTGCAGCGTGGATCACCCAGTACTTC.

This clone was observed a handful of times. This rearrangement joins TRBV7-9 to TRBJ2-7; 10 bases line up with TRBD2. The CDR3 loop spans 15 amino acids. V dropped 1 base and J dropped 3; count of bases not matched to a gene: 3. Germline-derived CDR1 and CDR2 are SEHNR and FQNEAQ (reference sequence). The CDR3 loop is CASSLGPSGGYEQYF. In DNA form, the CDR3 reads TGTGCCAGCAGCTTAGGTCCTAGCGGGGGCTACGAGCAGTACTTC.

This rearrangement joins TRBV23-1 to TRBJ2-7; TRBD2 might be the D (6 bases). TRBV23-1 carries the ORF label, with uncertain function. This CDR3 is 14 amino acids long. Trimming pared 3 bases from V and 3 bases from J, leaving 12 bases between. The CDR3 DNA reads TGCGCCAGCAGTCATTGCGGGGACCTCTACGAGCAGTACTTC. This codes for CASSHCGDLYEQYF.

The chain employs TRBV5-4 and TRBJ2-7; tentative D call: TRBD1 (5 bases). Germline CDR1 SGHNT, CDR2 YYREEE (reference sequence). This CDR3 has 13 amino acids. Trimming cost V 9 bases and J 0 bases, with 13 bases left between them. The CDR3 DNA follows: TGTGCCACTTCAGACAGATCCTCCTACGAGCAGTACTTC. It encodes CATSDRSSYEQYF.

The chain has TRBV7-9 and TRBJ2-3; TRBD1 agrees at 9 bases. This CDR3 is built from 13 residues. The V and J ends lost 5 bases and 14 bases, in that order; junction bases with no gene match: 11. Germline V gene sequence: CDR1 SEHNR, CDR2 FQNEAQ (reference sequence). The CDR3 region is CASSHTLEDRGYF. The CDR3 nucleotides are TGTGCCAGCAGCCACACCCTCGAGGACAGGGGGTATTTT.

There are a few counts of this clone. The gene calls are TRBV4-1 and TRBJ2-1; tentatively, D is TRBD1 (5 bases). With 4 bases removed from V and 9 bases from J, the gap between germline ends came to 13 bases. Germline CDR1 and CDR2: MGHRA and YSYEKL. This CDR3 has 13 amino acids. The CDR3 reads CASSLWTTTEQFF. CDR3 sequence (DNA): TGCGCCAGCAGCCTCTGGACAACGACTGAGCAGTTCTTC.

The CDR3 is CASSEGLANEQFF. The CDR3 bases are TGCGCCAGCAGTGAGGGACTAGCCAATGAGCAGTTCTTC. The rearrangement links TRBV10-2 to TRBJ2-1; 8 nucleotides agree with TRBD2. CDR3 length equals 13 residues. Germline V CDR1 and CDR2: WSHSY, SAAADI. Trimming took 2 bases from V and 6 from J; bases not matched to a gene: 0.

The chain recombines TRBV27 with TRBJ2-7; 7 positions agree with TRBD1. Per germline, CDR1 MNHEY and CDR2 SMNVEV (reference sequence). The CDR3 loop spans 16 amino acids. V gave up 0 bases and J gave up 0 bases; unmatched junction bases: 5. The CDR3 here is CASSLSLGQVSYEQYF. As DNA, the CDR3 is TGTGCCAGCAGTTTATCCCTCGGACAGGTCTCCTACGAGCAGTACTTC.